This TCR beta chain comes out of a study of T cells in localized non-small cell lung cancer. Study-level results: Appearance in adjacent lung was seen for a median around 60 of the top 100 tumor clones. Blood T cell density predicted longer survival; adjacent-lung clonality, shorter.

Clones were sequenced by immunoSEQ multiplex PCR, and TCRdb holds only the in-frame ones, with some missing. The sample includes tens of thousands of clones, approximately 80% of them seen just once. In the case of this clone: The antigen is unknown.

The CDR3 runs to 17 residues. Germline V gene sequence: CDR1 SGDLS, CDR2 YYNGEE. V dropped 4 bases and J dropped 7; count of bases not matched to a gene: 14. This clonotype originated in a man aged 40 to 75 with stage II lung adenocarcinoma. This sample comprised PBMCs, obtained before any cancer treatment. The chain has TRBV9 and TRBJ2-1; 10 bases align to TRBD2. The CDR3 DNA follows: TGTGCCAGCAGCACCCCTCCTCTAGCGGGAGTTTCTAATGAGCAGTTCTTC. Residues: CASSTPPLAGVSNEQFF.